This T cell receptor beta chain was recorded in a study of response to subunit inactivated influenza vaccine. TCRdb reanalysed the RT-PCR reads using MiXCR and keeps one entry per CDR3 protein. The sample carries 400,000 to 550,000 distinct CDR3 sequences, about 25% recorded once. Study-level results: With each seasonal influenza vaccination, the authors suggested, few new T cells are recruited.

In its sample, this clonotype was seen a few times. Its target is not known. Per the germline V gene, CDR1 is SGHTA and CDR2 is FQGNSA. V lost 3 bases and J lost 6; bases outside the gene matches: 5. The length of the CDR3 is 14 residues. The TCR was taken from a man aged 50 or older who received an inactivated influenza vaccine. This chain joins TRBV7-2 and TRBJ2-3, with 8 nucleotides matching TRBD2. This material consisted of CD4+ T cells sorted from PBMCs, taken about 5 days after vaccination. The CDR3 bases are TGTGCCAGCAGCTTCGGACTAGCATTCGATACGCAGTATTTT. This codes for CASSFGLAFDTQYF. Full variable domain (rest looked up from reference TRBV7-2 and TRBJ2-3): GAGVSQSPSNKVTEKGKDVELRCDPISGHTALYWYRQSLGQGLEFLIYFQGNSAPDKSGLPSDRFSAERTGGSVSTLTIQRTQQEDSAVYLCASSFGLAFDTQYFGPGTRLTVL.